The clone carrying this TCR beta chain has more than one count but fewer than ten. This sample was included in a study of memory CD4+ T cells and cytomegalovirus serostatus. As processed by the authors: Out-of-frame sequences were removed, leaving 2,204,828 distinct TCRbeta sequences. TCRdb's table, derived via immunoSEQ multiplex PCR, lists solely in-frame clones and lacks some. V and J calls and clone size follow that table, whereas D and trimming were derived from the DNA. The repertoire holds about 92,000 clones, with 80% as singletons. The V end lost 2 bases, the J end lost 1 base, and 8 bases lay between the germline ends. Germline lookup yields CDR1 GTSNPN and CDR2 SVGIG (reference sequence). CDR3 length: 13 amino acids. The sort gate was single viable CD3+CD4+CD8-CD45RO+ cells for memory CD4+ T cells.

Sample: memory CD4+ T cells from blood. V usage is TRBV30 and J usage is TRBJ1-1; D is undetermined. This TCR was sampled from an adult in good health and CMV-seropositive. The CDR3 reads CAWSSGQNTEAFF. CDR3 coding DNA: TGTGCCTGGAGTTCTGGGCAGAACACTGAAGCTTTCTTT.